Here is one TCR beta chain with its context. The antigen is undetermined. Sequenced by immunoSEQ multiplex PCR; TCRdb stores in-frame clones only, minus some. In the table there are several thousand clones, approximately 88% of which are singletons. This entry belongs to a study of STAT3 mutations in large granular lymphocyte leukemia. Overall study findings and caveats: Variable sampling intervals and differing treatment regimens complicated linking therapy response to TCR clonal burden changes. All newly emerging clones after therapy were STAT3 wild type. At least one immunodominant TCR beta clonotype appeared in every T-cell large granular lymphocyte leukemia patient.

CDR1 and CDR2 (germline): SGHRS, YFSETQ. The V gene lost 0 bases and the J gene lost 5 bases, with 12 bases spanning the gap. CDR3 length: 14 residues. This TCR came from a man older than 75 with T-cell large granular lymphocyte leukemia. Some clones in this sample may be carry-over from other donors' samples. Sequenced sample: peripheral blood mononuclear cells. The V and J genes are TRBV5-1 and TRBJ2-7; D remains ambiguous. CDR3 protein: CASSLGAGTDEQYF. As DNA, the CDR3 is TGCGCCAGCAGCTTGGGCGCAGGTACGGACGAGCAGTACTTC.